These T cell receptor beta chains were read from a single sample in a study of blood T cell repertoires in COVID-19. TCRdb's table, derived via immunoSEQ multiplex PCR, lists solely in-frame clones and lacks some. The table shows 150,000 to 200,000 clones, with roughly 79% occurring only once. The sample consisted of peripheral blood. All receptors derive from a man in his sixties with active or convalescent COVID-19. The CDR3 runs from the conserved cysteine through the conserved F or W. The order of the fields is D gene, clone size, J gene, V gene, CDR3 length, CDR3 DNA, CDR3 protein. D genes are given only for firm matches. The size entry is marked missing in some rows and otherwise reads once, few, many or a size class.

TRBD2,-,TRBJ2-5,TRBV4-3,15,TGCGCCAGCAGCCCGGGGGTTGGGGGGGAAGAGACCCAGTACTTC,CASSPGVGGEETQYF
-,-,TRBJ2-7,TRBV4-3,15,TGCGCCAGCAGCCAAGATCTTCGGCCCGAGGGCGAGCAGTACTTC,CASSQDLRPEGEQYF
TRBD2,-,TRBJ2-2,TRBV5-1,15,TGCGCCAGCAGCTTTGGGACTAGCGGTGGCGGGGAGCTGTTTTTT,CASSFGTSGGGELFF
-,-,TRBJ2-1,TRBV11-2,14,TGTGCCAGCAGCTTAGGGCGGGGTAGGACTGAGCAGTTCTTC,CASSLGRGRTEQFF
TRBD2,-,TRBJ2-3,TRBV4-2,18,TGTGCCAGCAGCCCCCGACTAGCGGGATCAGTAAGCACAGATACGCAGTATTTT,CASSPRLAGSVSTDTQYF
TRBD1,-,TRBJ1-1,TRBV30,13,TGTGCCTGGAGTGCAGGGGGACAACGGAAAGCTTTCTTT,CAWSAGGQRKAFF
TRBD1,-,TRBJ2-7,TRBV7-9,14,TGTGCCAGCAGCCCTAGGGACAGCGCCTACGAGCAGTACTTC,CASSPRDSAYEQYF
TRBD2,-,TRBJ2-1,TRBV27,15,TGTGCCAGCAGAATAGCGGGAGGGTCCTACAATGAGCAGTTCTTC,CASRIAGGSYNEQFF
-,-,TRBJ1-5,TRBV4-2,17,TGTGCCAGCAGCCAAGAGGGGGTCGGGGGGGACAATCAGCCCCAGCATTTT,CASSQEGVGGDNQPQHF
TRBD1,-,TRBJ1-2,TRBV7-2,14,TGTGCCAGCAGCTTAAACAGGGGGCACTATGGCTACACCTTC,CASSLNRGHYGYTF
TRBD2,-,TRBJ2-7,TRBV2,14,TGTGCCAGCAATTTAGCGGGACCCTCCTACGAGCAGTACTTC,CASNLAGPSYEQYF
-,-,TRBJ2-7,TRBV29-1,12,TGCAGCGTTGAAGGGGGGGACCCCGAGCAGTACTTC,CSVEGGDPEQYF
TRBD2,once,TRBJ2-7,TRBV6-5,15,TGTGCCAGCAGCGACGGACTAGCTGGCGGGGAGGTGCAGTACTTC,CASSDGLAGGEVQYF
-,-,TRBJ2-7,TRBV5-1,14,TGCGCCAGCAGCGTCGGACAGCCTGGGTACGAGCAGTACTTC,CASSVGQPGYEQYF
TRBD1,few,TRBJ2-7,TRBV25-1,12,TGTGCCAGCAGTGGGACAGGGAACGAGCAGTACTTC,CASSGTGNEQYF
TRBD1,once,TRBJ2-3,TRBV12-5,15,TGTGCTAGTGGCCCCGGGACAGCTAGCACAGATACGCAGTATTTT,CASGPGTASTDTQYF
-,-,TRBJ2-3,TRBV27,16,TGTGCCAGCAGGATGGTATACCCGGGAGATTCGGATACGCAGTATTTT,CASRMVYPGDSDTQYF
TRBD1,-,TRBJ2-1,TRBV27,17,TGTGCCAGCAGTTTTCGAGTGGCAGTACAGGGGTCCAATGAGCAGTTCTTC,CASSFRVAVQGSNEQFF
-,-,TRBJ2-1,TRBV6-2/TRBV6-3,16,TGTGCCAGCAGTTTACAGGTTGTTGGTTCCTACAATGAGCAGTTCTTC,CASSLQVVGSYNEQFF
-,many,TRBJ2-3,TRBV7-8,16,TGTGCCAGCAGCTTATCCGAAGCGGCGGCAGCAGATACGCAGTATTTT,CASSLSEAAAADTQYF
-,-,TRBJ2-7,TRBV10-3,15,TGTGCCATCAGGGACGGGAGCCGAGGATTCCACGAGCAGTACTTC,CAIRDGSRGFHEQYF
-,-,TRBJ2-3,TRBV24-1,17,TGTGCCACCAGTGATTTGCCCGGGAAGACGGGCACAGATACGCAGTATTTT,CATSDLPGKTGTDTQYF
TRBD1,-,TRBJ1-3,TRBV7-9,18,TGTGCCAGCAGCCGAACCGGGACAGGGCTCTCCGGTGGAAACACCATATATTTT,CASSRTGTGLSGGNTIYF
TRBD2,few,TRBJ2-7,TRBV10-1,14,TGCGCCAGCCACTGGCTAGCGGGCCCTTACGAGCAGTACTTC,CASHWLAGPYEQYF
TRBD2,-,TRBJ2-1,TRBV27,15,TGTGCCAGCAGCCTAGGACTAGCGGGAAACAATGAGCAGTTCTTC,CASSLGLAGNNEQFF
-,-,TRBJ2-5,TRBV7-9,14,TGTGCCAGCAGCTCCTTACAGGGTGCAGAGACCCAGTACTTC,CASSSLQGAETQYF
TRBD1,-,TRBJ1-5,TRBV28,16,TGTGCCAGCAGTTTATCCGGGACAGGGGGCGATCAGCCCCAGCATTTT,CASSLSGTGGDQPQHF
-,-,TRBJ2-5,TRBV2,13,TGTGCCAGCACCTGGGGAGAGGGAGAGACCCAGTACTTC,CASTWGEGETQYF
TRBD1,many,TRBJ1-2,TRBV5-4,13,TGTGCCAGCAGCTCGATGACAGGGGGTGGCTACACCTTC,CASSSMTGGGYTF
TRBD2,-,TRBJ2-1,TRBV18,15,TGTGCCAGCTCACCTTGGGGACTAGCCGGTAATGAGCAGTTCTTC,CASSPWGLAGNEQFF
-,-,TRBJ1-1,TRBV4-3,16,TGCGCCAGCAGCCTAACCGCGGGGGGCGGCCTCGGTGAAGCTTTCTTT,CASSLTAGGGLGEAFF
TRBD1,-,TRBJ1-1,TRBV19,17,TGTGCCAGTACCGAAGGACAGGGGGCAAGGAGAGGCACTGAAGCTTTCTTT,CASTEGQGARRGTEAFF
TRBD1,-,TRBJ1-2,TRBV10-3,14,TGTGCCATCAGGAAGGACAGGACTAACTATGGCTACACCTTC,CAIRKDRTNYGYTF
-,once,TRBJ2-1,TRBV9,12,TGTGCCAGCAGCGTAGGAGTCAATGAGCAGTTCTTC,CASSVGVNEQFF
-,-,TRBJ2-2,TRBV29-1,11,TGCAGCGCCCCAGTAACCGGGGAGCTGTTTTTT,CSAPVTGELFF
TRBD1,-,TRBJ2-3,TRBV6-5,13,TGTGCCAGCAGTTCGATCAGGGGGAGTGAGCAGTATTTT,CASSSIRGSEQYF
-,-,TRBJ1-3,TRBV7-6,15,TGTGCCAGCAGCTTAAAATCAACAGGCGGCAACACCATATATTTT,CASSLKSTGGNTIYF
TRBD1,-,TRBJ1-4,TRBV7-2,14,TGTGCCAGCAGCCGGGACAGGGCGGGCGAAAAACTGTTTTTT,CASSRDRAGEKLFF
-,once,TRBJ1-1,TRBV9,15,TGTGCCAGCAGCGTATATGTCGGGGCAGGGGCTGAAGCTTTCTTT,CASSVYVGAGAEAFF
TRBD1,-,TRBJ1-2,TRBV30,16,TGTGCCTGGAGTGTACTCCCGGACAGGGCTTCCTATGGCTACACCTTC,CAWSVLPDRASYGYTF
-,few,TRBJ2-7,TRBV20-1,13,TGCAGTGCTAGTACAGGAATATCCTACGAGCAGTACTTC,CSASTGISYEQYF